The 8 T cell receptor beta chains given below trace back to one sample, sequenced in a study of regulatory T cells in long-lasting Graves disease. There was RNA extracted from PBMCs, and the TCR library was made from it. TCRdb ran MiXCR on the reads and lists one entry per CDR3 protein. The profile shows more than 1,500 distinct CDR3 sequences, about three fifths of them singletons. The sequences come from peripheral blood mononuclear cells (PBMCs), collected with antithyroid drug treatment, in newly diagnosed or persistent Graves disease (not recorded which). The receptors derive from a human donor with Graves disease.

This chain links TRBV9 with TRBJ2-3; 9 bases line up with TRBD2. V trimming: 2 bases; J trimming: 1 base; junction bases outside the gene matches: 8. This CDR3 has 17 residues. Germline V CDR1 and CDR2: SGDLS, YYNGEE. CDR3 nucleotide sequence: TGTGCCAGCAGCGTCCCTGGTAGCGGGGGAGGCACAGATACGCAGTATTTT. This codes for CASSVPGSGGGTDTQYF.

This clonotype was seen a few times. The chain's CDR3 is CASSLDRGNSPLHF. The CDR3, as DNA: TGTGCCAGCAGCCTTGACAGGGGGAACTCACCCCTCCACTTT. J is TRBJ1-6 and V is TRBV13; TRBD1 matches 9 bases. This CDR3 has 14 residues. V trimming: 5 bases; J trimming: 10 bases; junction bases outside the gene matches: 6. Germline CDR1 and CDR2: PRHDT and FYEKMQ (reference sequence).

V gene TRBV10-3 combines with J gene TRBJ2-1, with TRBD2 as a possible D gene (7 bases). Trimming cost V 3 bases and J 5 bases, with 11 bases left between them. The CDR3 is 14 residues long. CDR1 is ENHRY and CDR2 is SYGVKD in the germline V gene. The CDR3 DNA reads TGTGCCATCAGTGATGCGGGGGCGAACAATGAGCAGTTCTTC. Its translation is CAISDAGANNEQFF.

The gene calls are TRBV28 and TRBJ1-1, with D tentatively TRBD1 (5 bases). The CDR3 length is 15 residues. The germline CDR1 and CDR2 sequences are MDHEN and SYDVKM. The V end lost 5 bases, the J end lost 2 bases, and 15 bases lay between the germline ends. The CDR3 region has the DNA TGTGCCAGCAGTGACGGACGGGGGGGAAACACTGAAGCTTTCTTT. It specifies CASSDGRGGNTEAFF.

This clonotype was seen a handful of times. This chain links TRBV7-6 with TRBJ2-7, with TRBD2 matching over 11 bases. J lost 7 bases, V lost 1 base, and 3 bases had no gene match. CDR1 SGHVS and CDR2 FNYEAQ come from the germline V gene. The CDR3 extends over 14 amino acids. The CDR3 is CASSLGLAGREQYF. The CDR3 region has the DNA TGTGCCAGCAGCTTAGGACTAGCGGGGCGAGAGCAGTACTTC. Based on the CDR3 plus reference TRBV7-6 and TRBJ2-7, the full variable domain is GAGVSQSPRYKVTKRGQDVALRCDPISGHVSLYWYRQALGQGPEFLTYFNYEAQQDKSGLPNDRFSAERPEGSISTLTIQRTEQRDSAMYRCASSLGLAGREQYFGPGTRLTVT.

The rearrangement uses TRBV12-3 or TRBV12-4 and TRBJ1-1, with TRBD1 matching 9 bases. J gave up 11 bases and V 6 bases, and 4 bases lay outside the gene matches. The CDR3 sequence is 11 residues long. This CDR3 reads CASSLDRGAFF. The CDR3, as DNA: TGTGCCAGCAGCTTGGACAGGGGCGCTTTCTTT.

The CDR3 DNA follows: TGTGCCAGCAGCAACGTAAGGGGGAACACTGAAGCTTTCTTT. Its translation is CASSNVRGNTEAFF. This chain links TRBV13 with TRBJ1-1; D perhaps matches TRBD1 (5 bases). The CDR3 has 14 amino acids. V was clipped by 5 bases and J by 1 base, with 11 bases between them. Germline V gives CDR1 PRHDT, CDR2 FYEKMQ (reference sequence).

The chain combines TRBV12-3 or TRBV12-4 with TRBJ1-2; D uncertain. The CDR3 extends over 15 amino acids. Between the trimmed V and J ends, which lost 7 bases and 1 base, there was a span of 16 bases. CDR3 amino acids: CASTLVSGFNYGYTF. In DNA form, the CDR3 reads TGTGCCAGCACCCTAGTGTCTGGCTTTAACTATGGCTACACCTTC.